This T cell receptor (beta chain) emerged from a study of technical replicates of blood from a few donors. Profiled with immunoSEQ multiplex PCR; TCRdb holds only in-frame clones, not every one. Of roughly 70,000 clones detected, under 98% appear once; the ten largest clones hold under 0.3%. Sequenced material: T cells isolated from PBMCs. This sequence originates from a human donor in good health.

This CDR3 is CAWRTGTSGRNEQYF. The CDR3 DNA is TGTGCCTGGAGAACAGGGACTAGCGGGAGAAACGAGCAGTACTTC. The rearrangement uses TRBV30 and TRBJ2-7; 14 nucleotides line up with TRBD2. Germline V gives CDR1 GTSNPN, CDR2 SVGIG (reference sequence). V lost 3 bases, J lost 5 bases, and 6 bases stayed unmatched. The CDR3 spans 15 residues.